The T cell receptor (beta chain) described here comes from a study of cytomegalovirus exposure and HLA in healthy donors. Sequenced by immunoSEQ multiplex PCR; TCRdb stores in-frame clones only, minus some. This sample carries 80,000 to 100,000 clones, around nine tenths of them seen once, and the ten largest clones take roughly 3.9%. J lost 3 bases, V lost 2 bases, and 4 bases had no gene match. The CDR3 extends over 15 amino acids. Germline CDR1 SNHLY, CDR2 FYNNEI. Study-level findings and limits: In vitro experiments confirmed that a few CMV-associated chains were specific for CMV antigens. Altogether, some 170 TCR beta chains were recorded as cytomegalovirus-associated. According to a later analysis, TCR clusters from the first cohort tended to co-occur in the approximately 130 validation repertoires.

Details on this clone: Its antigen is not identified.

Among the 110 or so subjects of the validation cohort, separate from the approximately 660-subject first cohort, were the donors. This TCR was sampled from a woman in her twenties or thirties in good health and CMV-seronegative. The V and J genes are TRBV2 and TRBJ2-7; 10 positions agree with TRBD2. The sequencing input was PBMCs. CDR3 sequence (DNA): TGTGCCAGCAGTGAACTAGCGGGGGTGATCTACGAGCAGTACTTC. Protein product: CASSELAGVIYEQYF.